These 16 T cell receptor beta chains share one sample of origin, sequenced in a study of radiation and T cells in renal cell carcinoma. Profiling relied on immunoSEQ multiplex PCR, and the TCRdb table lists in-frame clones only, not all of them. Among around 140,000 clones listed, 86% were seen once. Indicated time point: blood 4 weeks post-SBRT, at nephrectomy. Regarding treatment: 15 Gy SBRT to primary tumor, nephrectomy 4 weeks later. The sequenced sample was blood, obtained from a patient whose treatment included radiotherapy and nephrectomy. The receptors here all came from a woman in her 50s with renal cell carcinoma.

This clone was detected only a few times. The rearrangement joins TRBV9 to TRBJ1-5; the D gene is possibly TRBD1 (6 bases). The CDR3 has 15 residues. The V end was cut by 0 bases, the J end by 3 bases, with 10 bases between. Germline V gives CDR1 SGDLS, CDR2 YYNGEE. DNA for the CDR3: TGTGCCAGCAGCGTAGGGACAGCCCACAATCAGCCCCAGCATTTT. It yields the protein CASSVGTAHNQPQHF.

V usage is TRBV18 and J usage is TRBJ1-6; D gene uncertain. The CDR3 contains 16 residues. Trimming cost V 0 bases and J 7 bases, with 13 bases left between them. Germline V lookup: CDR1 KGHSH, CDR2 LQKENI. The CDR3 sequence: CASSPPSRGQNSPLHF. The DNA of the CDR3 is TGTGCCAGCTCACCACCGTCACGAGGGCAAAATTCACCCCTCCACTTT.

V usage is TRBV28 and J usage is TRBJ1-1, with D maybe TRBD1 (5 bases). The CDR3 runs 14 residues. Trimming pared 8 bases from V and 2 bases from J, leaving 15 bases between. CDR1 and CDR2 from the germline V gene are MDHEN and SYDVKM. The CDR3 region is CASSGMGGNTEAFF. For the CDR3, the DNA is TGTGCCAGCTCAGGGATGGGGGGAAACACTGAAGCTTTCTTT. Complete variable domain (other parts from reference TRBV28 and TRBJ1-1): DVKVTQSSRYLVKRTGEKVFLECVQDMDHENMFWYRQDPGLGLRLIYFSYDVKMKEKGDIPEGYSVSREKKERFSLILESASTNQTSMYLCASSGMGGNTEAFFGQGTRLTVV.

This rearrangement joins TRBV6-5 to TRBJ2-5; D remains unclear. CDR3 size: 13 residues. Between the trimmed V and J ends, which lost 0 bases and 4 bases, there was a span of 6 bases. The germline V gene has CDR1 MNHEY and CDR2 SVGAGI. CDR3 in amino acids: CASSYSKRETQYF. CDR3 sequence (DNA): TGTGCCAGCAGTTACTCTAAGAGAGAGACCCAGTACTTC.

V and J are TRBV6-6 and TRBJ2-7, with D uncertain. Trimming shortened V by 1 base and J by 7 bases, and 14 bases separated the two germline ends. This CDR3 has 14 residues. CDR1 is MNHNY and CDR2 is SVGAGI in the germline V gene (reference sequence). The CDR3 nucleotides are TGTGCCAGCAGTTACTATGGCAGCCCTTTGGAGCAGTACTTC. Its translation is CASSYYGSPLEQYF.

The rearrangement links TRBV30 to TRBJ2-7; 10 bases are shared with TRBD1. With 4 bases clipped from V and 3 bases from J, the junction kept 6 bases outside the gene matches. CDR3 size: 14 residues. Germline loops: CDR1 GTSNPN, CDR2 SVGIG (reference sequence). The CDR3, as DNA: TGTGCCTGGAACCTGGGGACAGGGGACTACGAGCAGTACTTC. Amino acids: CAWNLGTGDYEQYF.

The chain links TRBV5-1 to TRBJ1-3; D is unresolved. The CDR3 loop spans 17 amino acids. The germline V gene encodes CDR1 SGHRS and CDR2 YFSETQ. Trimming stripped 1 base from V and 2 bases from J, with 16 bases between. Written as DNA, the CDR3 is TGCGCCAGCAGCTTGTTAATTCCAGGTGATACTGGAAACACCATATATTTT. It translates to CASSLLIPGDTGNTIYF.

The J gene is TRBJ1-1, the V gene TRBV7-2; TRBD1 aligns across 8 bases. The CDR3 is made up of 16 amino acids. CDR1 is SGHTA, CDR2 FQGNSA, per germline. After removal of 5 bases from V and 3 bases from J, the junction contained 11 bases not matched to a gene. In DNA form, the CDR3 reads TGTGCCAGCAGCGACAGGGGTATGAGATGGGACACTGAAGCTTTCTTT. Protein: CASSDRGMRWDTEAFF.

V and J are TRBV7-3 and TRBJ2-6, with D maybe TRBD2 (6 bases). Trimming removed 0 bases from V and 15 bases from J, with 15 bases in between. Looked up from germline, CDR1 is SGHTA and CDR2 is FQGTGA. There are 14 residues in the CDR3. Written as DNA, the CDR3 is TGTGCCAGCAGCTTAACGTTCGTAGGGGACTCCCTGACTTTC. This encodes CASSLTFVGDSLTF.

V is TRBV21-1 and J is TRBJ1-2. TRBV21-1 is deemed a pseudogene. The CDR3 covers 17 residues. Here the CDR3 reads CASTQVKETGWYYGYTF. The CDR3 DNA reads TGTGCCAGCACCCAGGTGAAGGAGACCGGGTGGTACTATGGCTACACCTTC.

The V call is TRBV18, the J call TRBJ2-5, with TRBD1 matching 7 bases. The CDR3 has 15 residues. The ends lost 3 bases at V and 2 bases at J; junction bases unmatched: 6. Germline V gene lookup returns CDR1 KGHSH and CDR2 LQKENI. The CDR3 sequence is CASSPRQGGQETQYF. The CDR3 DNA sequence: TGTGCCAGCTCACCTCGACAGGGTGGACAAGAGACCCAGTACTTC.

The chain is built from TRBV9 and TRBJ2-1; TRBD2 matches at 9 bases. With 1 base clipped from V and 4 bases from J, the junction kept 3 bases outside the gene matches. CDR1 and CDR2 from the germline V gene are SGDLS and YYNGEE. This CDR3 comprises 15 residues. The CDR3 bases are TGTGCCAGCAGCGTACTCAGCGGGGGGTACAATGAGCAGTTCTTC. Translated, it gives CASSVLSGGYNEQFF.

The chain joins TRBV4-1 to TRBJ1-1, with unresolved D. With 1 base removed from V and 0 bases from J, the gap between germline ends came to 18 bases. The CDR3 has 18 residues. CDR1 is MGHRA, CDR2 YSYEKL, per germline. In DNA form, the CDR3 reads TGCGCCAGCAGCCAAGTGAGACGGTCGGTAAATATGAACACTGAAGCTTTCTTT. This codes for CASSQVRRSVNMNTEAFF.

This sequence joins TRBV15 and TRBJ2-2; maybe TRBD1 (5 bases). This CDR3 has 17 residues. V dropped 1 base and J dropped 4 bases, with 16 bases sitting between them. Germline V gives CDR1 LNHNV, CDR2 YYDKDF (reference sequence). The CDR3 loop is CATSRVLGRDGTGELFF. The CDR3 DNA is TGTGCCACCAGCAGAGTTTTGGGCAGGGATGGCACCGGGGAGCTGTTTTTT.

This rearrangement joins TRBV5-4 to TRBJ1-4, with D possibly being TRBD1 (5 bases). V lost 1 base, J lost 4 bases, and 11 bases lay in between. CDR1 is SGHNT and CDR2 is YYREEE in the germline V gene (reference sequence). The CDR3 contains 15 residues. The CDR3 is CASSLQGVGNEKLFF. The CDR3 bases are TGTGCCAGCAGCTTGCAGGGCGTGGGTAATGAAAAACTGTTTTTT.

Only a few counts were recorded for this clone. The gene calls are TRBV2 and TRBJ1-2; 7 bases line up with TRBD1. The V gene end was trimmed by 4 bases and the J gene end by 4 bases; junction bases not matched to a gene: 3. The CDR3 has 13 residues. Per germline, CDR1 SNHLY and CDR2 FYNNEI. The CDR3 here is CASSGQGIYGYTF. DNA of the CDR3: TGTGCCAGCAGTGGACAGGGAATCTATGGCTACACCTTC.